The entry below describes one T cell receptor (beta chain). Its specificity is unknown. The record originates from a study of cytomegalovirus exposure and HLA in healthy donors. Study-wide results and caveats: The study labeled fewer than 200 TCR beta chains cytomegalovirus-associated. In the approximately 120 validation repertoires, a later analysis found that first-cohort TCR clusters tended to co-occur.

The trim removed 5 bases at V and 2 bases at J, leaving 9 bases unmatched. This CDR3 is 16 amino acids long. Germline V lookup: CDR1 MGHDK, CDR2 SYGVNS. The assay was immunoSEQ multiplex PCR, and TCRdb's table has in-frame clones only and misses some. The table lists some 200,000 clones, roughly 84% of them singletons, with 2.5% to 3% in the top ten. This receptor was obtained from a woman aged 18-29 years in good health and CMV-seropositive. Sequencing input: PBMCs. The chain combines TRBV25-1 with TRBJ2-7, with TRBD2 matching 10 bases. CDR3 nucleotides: TGTGCCAGCAGTCGAGCGGGAGGGACACCCCCCTACGAGCAGTACTTC. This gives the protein CASSRAGGTPPYEQYF.